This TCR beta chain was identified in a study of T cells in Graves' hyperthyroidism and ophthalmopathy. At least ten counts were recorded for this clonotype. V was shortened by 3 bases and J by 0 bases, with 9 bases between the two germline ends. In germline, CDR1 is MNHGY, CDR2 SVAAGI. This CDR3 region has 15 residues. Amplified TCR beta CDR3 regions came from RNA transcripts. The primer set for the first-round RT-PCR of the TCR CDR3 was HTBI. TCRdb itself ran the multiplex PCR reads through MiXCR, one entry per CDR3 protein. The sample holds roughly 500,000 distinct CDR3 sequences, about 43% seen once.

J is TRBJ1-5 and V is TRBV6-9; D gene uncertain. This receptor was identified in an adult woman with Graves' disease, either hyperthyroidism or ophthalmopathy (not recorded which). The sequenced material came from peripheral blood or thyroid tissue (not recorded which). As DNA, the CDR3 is TGTGCCAGCAGTTACGGCATCTATAGCAATCAGCCCCAGCATTTT. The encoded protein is CASSYGIYSNQPQHF.